One sample yielded the 21 T cell receptor beta chains listed below, sequenced in a study of cytomegalovirus exposure and HLA in healthy donors. Sequenced by immunoSEQ multiplex PCR; TCRdb stores in-frame clones only, minus some. The sample lists 130,000 to 150,000 clones; about nine tenths were seen once. Material for sequencing was PBMCs. The receptor set was obtained from a man aged 18 to 30 in good health and CMV-seropositive.

The chain uses TRBV7-9 and TRBJ2-1; 7 nucleotides agree with TRBD2. V trimming: 5 bases; J trimming: 4 bases; junction bases outside the gene matches: 8. Germline V gene sequence: CDR1 SEHNR, CDR2 FQNEAQ (reference sequence). The CDR3 sequence is 15 residues long. This CDR3 is CASSPTSSLYNEQFF. In DNA, the CDR3 is TGTGCCAGCAGCCCGACTAGCAGTCTATACAATGAGCAGTTCTTC.

The chain has TRBV9 and TRBJ2-1, with TRBD2 matching over 11 bases. V dropped 0 bases and J dropped 10; count of bases not matched to a gene: 18. Germline V gene data show CDR1 as SGDLS and CDR2 as YYNGEE. The CDR3 runs to 19 residues. The CDR3 DNA follows: TGTGCCAGCAGCGTAGGTCCCCCAACTAGCGGGAGAGCAGGTGGGGAGCAGTTCTTC. As protein: CASSVGPPTSGRAGGEQFF.

V gene TRBV5-1 combines with J gene TRBJ1-1, with no clear D. The ends were cut back, 2 bases at V and 4 bases at J, with 9 bases in the middle. Germline V gene data show CDR1 as SGHRS and CDR2 as YFSETQ. This CDR3 spans 13 amino acids. The CDR3 sequence: CASSFEGATEAFF. The CDR3 DNA reads as TGCGCCAGCAGCTTCGAGGGCGCCACTGAAGCTTTCTTT.

The rearrangement joins TRBV7-9 to TRBJ2-3; 8 bases are shared with TRBD2. V was pared by 7 bases and J by 5 bases, with 2 bases of the junction left unmatched. From germline, CDR1 is SEHNR and CDR2 FQNEAQ (reference sequence). The CDR3 has 12 amino acids. CDR3 sequence (DNA): TGTGCCAGCACAAGCGGGGGAGATACGCAGTATTTT. This encodes CASTSGGDTQYF.

The chain joins TRBV19 to TRBJ1-5; D remains unclear. V was clipped by 1 base and J by 7 bases, with 8 bases between them. From germline, CDR1 is LNHDA and CDR2 SQIVND (reference sequence). The CDR3 has 13 amino acids. CDR3 nucleotides: TGTGCCAGTAGTATAGGGGAGGGACAGCCCCAGCATTTT. Protein product: CASSIGEGQPQHF.

The gene calls are TRBV4-1 and TRBJ2-5, with 9 bases lining up with TRBD2. Trimming cost V 1 base and J 4 bases; bases outside gene matches: 10. CDR1 and CDR2 (germline): MGHRA, YSYEKL. This CDR3 spans 17 amino acids. The CDR3 reads CASSQVRGGRGIETQYF. CDR3 in DNA: TGCGCCAGCAGCCAAGTGAGGGGCGGGAGGGGTATAGAGACCCAGTACTTC.

The V and J genes are TRBV30 and TRBJ2-5; TRBD2 agrees at 8 bases. Germline lookup yields CDR1 GTSNPN and CDR2 SVGIG (reference sequence). The CDR3 length is 16 residues. J was trimmed by 2 bases and V by 2 bases; bases with no gene match: 10. This CDR3 is CAWSRRGGGLQETQYF. DNA of the CDR3: TGTGCCTGGAGTAGGAGAGGCGGGGGGCTTCAAGAGACCCAGTACTTC.

The chain has TRBV5-6 and TRBJ1-2, with TRBD1 identical over 7 bases. CDR3 length: 13 amino acids. CDR1 SGHDT and CDR2 YYEEEE come from the germline V gene. V gave up 3 bases and J gave up 2 bases; unmatched junction bases: 1. The CDR3 nucleotides are TGTGCCAGCAGCTGGGGACAGAACTATGGCTACACCTTC. Translating it yields CASSWGQNYGYTF.

This rearrangement joins TRBV21-1 to TRBJ1-5. TRBV21-1 is deemed a pseudogene. CDR3 length: 13 residues. CDR3 amino acids: CASSKVYNQPQHF. CDR3 DNA: TGTGCCAGCAGCAAAGTGTACAATCAGCCCCAGCATTTT.

The rearrangement links TRBV9 to TRBJ1-1; weak D call: TRBD1 (5 bases). This CDR3 region has 14 residues. Trimming shortened V by 0 bases and J by 5 bases, and 11 bases separated the two germline ends. From germline, CDR1 is SGDLS and CDR2 YYNGEE. The CDR3 DNA reads TGTGCCAGCAGCGTAGGTGCAGGGCGGACTGAAGCTTTCTTT. Translating gives CASSVGAGRTEAFF. The full variable domain, with the rest looked up from reference TRBV9 and TRBJ1-1, is DSGVTQTPKHLITATGQRVTLRCSPRSGDLSVYWYQQSLDQGLQFLIQYYNGEERAKGNILERFSAQQFPDLHSELNLSSLELGDSALYFCASSVGAGRTEAFFGQGTRLTVV.

The chain carries TRBV5-4 and TRBJ1-1; the D is unclear. V was cut by 3 bases and J by 9 bases, with 12 bases left in between. Per germline, CDR1 SGHNT and CDR2 YYREEE (reference sequence). The CDR3 is 12 residues long. The CDR3 sequence: CASSSPEFKAFF. The CDR3 coding sequence is TGTGCCAGCAGCTCCCCCGAGTTTAAAGCTTTCTTT.

The chain combines TRBV18 with TRBJ1-5; 7 bases are shared with TRBD1. This CDR3 region has 15 residues. Germline V gives CDR1 KGHSH, CDR2 LQKENI. The V segment lost 1 base and the J segment 4 bases; nucleotides outside the gene matches: 4. CDR3 nucleotide sequence: TGTGCCAGCTCACCACGAACAGGGGAAAATCAGCCCCAGCATTTT. Protein: CASSPRTGENQPQHF.

This clone was observed once. The chain joins TRBV29-1 to TRBJ2-1, with 8 nucleotides matching TRBD1. CDR1 is SQVTM, CDR2 ANQGSEA, per germline. The CDR3 is made up of 13 amino acids. Germline trimming cut 8 bases from V and 3 bases from J; bases unmatched to any gene: 6. The CDR3 here is CSFKGQVYNEQFF. The CDR3 region has the DNA TGCAGCTTTAAGGGACAGGTCTACAATGAGCAGTTCTTC.

The genes are TRBV18 and TRBJ1-6; 7 bases align to TRBD1. The CDR3 runs to 16 residues. The germline V gene encodes CDR1 KGHSH and CDR2 LQKENI. V lost 3 bases and J lost 13; bases outside the gene matches: 15. CDR3: CASSPPMARGQSPLHF. The CDR3 nucleotides are TGTGCCAGCTCACCGCCGATGGCAAGGGGGCAATCCCCCCTCCACTTT. Filled out from reference TRBV18 and TRBJ1-6, the complete variable domain reads NAGVMQNPRHLVRRRGQEARLRCSPMKGHSHVYWYRQLPEEGLKFMVYLQKENIIDESGMPKERFSAEFPKEGPSILRIQQVVRGDSAAYFCASSPPMARGQSPLHFGNGTRLTVT.

This chain joins TRBV10-2 and TRBJ2-3; 9 bases match TRBD2. Germline V gives CDR1 WSHSY, CDR2 SAAADI. The CDR3 is 16 residues long. With V trimmed by 3 bases and J by 5 bases, 9 bases remained unmatched. CDR3: CASSDSIAGVQDTQYF. The DNA of the CDR3 is TGCGCCAGCAGTGATTCCATAGCGGGAGTACAAGATACGCAGTATTTT.

The chain recombines TRBV6-5 with TRBJ1-2; weak D call: TRBD1 (6 bases). From germline, CDR1 is MNHEY and CDR2 SVGAGI. CDR3 length equals 13 residues. Trimming removed 8 bases at V and 3 bases at J, with 13 bases between. CDR3 DNA sequence: TGTGCCAGCGGGGTCAGGGGTTACTATGGCTACACCTTC. Protein sequence: CASGVRGYYGYTF.

The chain combines TRBV11-2 with TRBJ2-1; TRBD2 agrees at 12 bases. The V gene end was trimmed by 4 bases and the J gene end by 6 bases; junction bases not matched to a gene: 7. Per the germline V gene, CDR1 is SGHAT and CDR2 is FQNNGV. The CDR3 has 16 amino acids. CDR3 in amino acids: CASSSRRTSGVNEQFF. The CDR3 nucleotides are TGTGCCAGCAGCTCCCGACGGACTAGCGGGGTCAATGAGCAGTTCTTC.

The genes are TRBV18 and TRBJ1-4; perhaps TRBD1 as D (5 bases). V lost 4 bases and J 7 bases, leaving 13 bases between the germline ends. Germline V gene sequence: CDR1 KGHSH, CDR2 LQKENI. The CDR3 runs 14 residues. The CDR3 sequence is CASSLAGRSEKLFF. CDR3 coding DNA: TGTGCCAGCTCACTCGCAGGGAGGAGTGAAAAACTGTTTTTT.

This clone appeared once. V gene TRBV4-1 combines with J gene TRBJ1-5; D remains ambiguous. The V gene lost 1 base and the J gene lost 2 bases, with 9 bases spanning the gap. The CDR3 is 15 residues long. The germline gives CDR1 MGHRA, CDR2 YSYEKL. The DNA for the CDR3 is TGCGCCAGCAGCCAAGTACTTGCCGGCAATCAGCCCCAGCATTTT. It translates to CASSQVLAGNQPQHF.

This sequence joins TRBV6-5 and TRBJ1-1; 9 bases fit TRBD1. Germline lookup yields CDR1 MNHEY and CDR2 SVGAGI. The CDR3 has 15 residues. J was trimmed by 7 bases and V by 0 bases; bases with no gene match: 6. CDR3 amino acids: CASSYSPGQGGEAFF. As DNA, the CDR3 is TGTGCCAGCAGTTACTCCCCGGGACAGGGTGGTGAAGCTTTCTTT.

This chain joins TRBV6-1 and TRBJ1-2; possible D gene TRBD1, 6 bases. The CDR3 consists of 13 residues. Germline V gene sequence: CDR1 MNHNS, CDR2 SASEGT. Trimming took 3 bases from V and 7 from J, leaving 12 bases between them. CDR3 sequence reads: CASSDSGTIGYTF. The CDR3 bases are TGTGCCAGCAGTGATTCCGGGACAATTGGCTACACCTTC.